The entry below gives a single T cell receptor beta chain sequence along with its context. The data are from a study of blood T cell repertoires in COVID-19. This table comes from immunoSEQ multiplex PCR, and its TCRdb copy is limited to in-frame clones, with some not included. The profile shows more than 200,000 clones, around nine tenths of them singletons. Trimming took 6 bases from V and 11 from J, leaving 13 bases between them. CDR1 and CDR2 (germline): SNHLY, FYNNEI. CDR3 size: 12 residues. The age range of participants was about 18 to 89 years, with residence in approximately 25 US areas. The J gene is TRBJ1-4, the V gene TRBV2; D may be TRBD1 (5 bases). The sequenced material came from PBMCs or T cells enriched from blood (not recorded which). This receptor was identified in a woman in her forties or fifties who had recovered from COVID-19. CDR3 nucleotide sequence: TGTGCCAGCAGGATTACAGGTCCCAAACTGTTTTTT. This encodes CASRITGPKLFF. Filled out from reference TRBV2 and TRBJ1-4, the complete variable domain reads EPEVTQTPSHQVTQMGQEVILRCVPISNHLYFYWYRQILGQKVEFLVSFYNNEISEKSEIFDDQFSVERPDGSNFTLKIRSTKLEDSAMYFCASRITGPKLFFGSGTQLSVL.